The next 12 T cell receptor beta chains were all read from a single sample in a study of shared clonotypes between healthy human individuals (TCRdb year 2020). CD8 naive samples consisted of CD45RO-negative cells that were positively selected for CCR7, yielding a CD45RA+CCR7+ population without TemRA cells. The library was obtained by the immunoSEQ multiplex PCR assay. This immuneACCESS table, as held by TCRdb, lists in-frame sequences with V and J called but not all clones. Of the missing ones, under half trace to an unresolved V gene in checked studies; the others have no known cause. Recorded for this sample are around 1.9 million clones; 80% to 95% of them occurred a single time. The leading ten clones occupy about 1.7% of the sample. Sequencing was done on a sample of naive CD8+ T cells from PBMCs. The sample's cell subset or site, from its label and the paper: CD45RA+CCR7+. These receptors originate from a young man in good health. Some clones in this sample may be carry-over from other donors' samples.

In its sample, this clone was seen once. The sample has other DNA sequences that encode this CDR3 too. The chain couples TRBV27 to TRBJ1-4, with 8 nucleotides matching TRBD1. The CDR3 loop spans 12 amino acids. Germline V lookup: CDR1 MNHEY, CDR2 SMNVEV (reference sequence). With V trimmed by 7 bases and J by 8 bases, 3 bases remained unmatched. The CDR3 region is CASTSGGEKLFF. CDR3 sequence (DNA): TGTGCCAGCACATCAGGGGGCGAAAAACTGTTTTTT.

This chain connects TRBV7-2 to TRBJ2-7; tentatively, D is TRBD1 or TRBD2 (5 bases each). V was pared by 5 bases and J by 2 bases, with 16 bases between. The CDR3 length is 15 residues. Per the germline V gene, CDR1 is SGHTA and CDR2 is FQGNSA. DNA for the CDR3: TGTGCCAGCAGCCCCCGGGACGGATGGGCCTACGAGCAGTACTTC. Protein product: CASSPRDGWAYEQYF.

This rearrangement joins TRBV11-2 to TRBJ2-2; D not resolved. Trimming pared 2 bases from V and 6 bases from J, leaving 10 bases between. Germline V gene lookup returns CDR1 SGHAT and CDR2 FQNNGV. The CDR3 extends over 14 amino acids. The CDR3: CASSLPANSGELFF. The CDR3, as DNA: TGTGCCAGCAGCTTACCGGCTAACTCCGGGGAGCTGTTTTTT.

This rearrangement joins TRBV11-2 to TRBJ2-4, with no clear D. The germline V gene encodes CDR1 SGHAT and CDR2 FQNNGV. The germline V and J ends were trimmed by 5 bases and 2 bases, with 16 bases remaining between them. This CDR3 comprises 16 residues. The CDR3, as DNA: TGTGCCAGCAGCAACGGGCCCGGTGGAACCAAAAACATTCAGTACTTC. Translating gives CASSNGPGGTKNIQYF. Together with reference TRBV11-2 and TRBJ2-4, the CDR3 gives the full variable domain: EAGVAQSPRYKIIEKRQSVAFWCNPISGHATLYWYQQILGQGPKLLIQFQNNGVVDDSQLPKDRFSAERLKGVDSTLKIQPAKLEDSAVYLCASSNGPGGTKNIQYFGAGTRLSVL.

V gene TRBV15 combines with J gene TRBJ1-4, with D unclear. The CDR3 extends over 15 amino acids. V gave up 4 bases and J gave up 3 bases, with 12 bases separating them. Germline CDR1 is LNHNV and CDR2 is YYDKDF (reference sequence). CDR3 DNA: TGTGCCACCAGCATAAGACGCTCTCCTAATGAAAAACTGTTTTTT. Translation: CATSIRRSPNEKLFF.

CDR3 DNA sequence: TGTGCCAGCAGCCCGGGGGTGCAGTTCTTC. Translating it yields CASSPGVQFF. This chain uses TRBV2 with TRBJ2-1, with D possibly being TRBD2 (6 bases). Germline values: CDR1 SNHLY, CDR2 FYNNEI. V lost 6 bases and J 12 bases, leaving 9 bases between the germline ends. This CDR3 region has 10 residues.

The CDR3 region has the DNA TGTGCCAGCAGCCCGCACGAGACCTACGAGCAGTACTTC. As protein: CASSPHETYEQYF. The genes are TRBV4-2 and TRBJ2-7; no reliable D call. The CDR3 runs 13 residues. Trimming shortened V by 4 bases and J by 2 bases, and 9 bases separated the two germline ends. The germline gives CDR1 LGHNA, CDR2 YNFKEQ.

This chain connects TRBV30 to TRBJ1-1; 7 bases are shared with TRBD1. This CDR3 comprises 13 residues. CDR1 and CDR2 (germline): GTSNPN, SVGIG (reference sequence). J lost 6 bases, V lost 4 bases, and 8 bases had no gene match. This CDR3 reads CAWTLGGGAEAFF. As DNA, the CDR3 is TGTGCCTGGACCCTCGGAGGGGGCGCTGAAGCTTTCTTT.

The chain recombines TRBV5-4 with TRBJ2-7; 10 bases align to TRBD1. CDR3 length: 16 amino acids. J was trimmed by 2 bases and V by 4 bases; bases with no gene match: 9. From germline, CDR1 is SGHNT and CDR2 YYREEE (reference sequence). CDR3 nucleotides: TGTGCCAGCAGCCCACGGGCGGGACAGGGGCCCTACGAGCAGTACTTC. Protein sequence: CASSPRAGQGPYEQYF.

The rearrangement joins TRBV7-9 to TRBJ2-1, with 11 bases matching TRBD1. The germline V gene encodes CDR1 SEHNR and CDR2 FQNEAQ (reference sequence). CDR3 length: 14 residues. J gave up 8 bases and V 5 bases, and 5 bases lay outside the gene matches. For the CDR3, the DNA is TGTGCCAGCAGCCCCCGGACAGGGGGCTATGAGCAGTTCTTC. Protein product: CASSPRTGGYEQFF. Filled out from reference TRBV7-9 and TRBJ2-1, the complete variable domain reads DTGVSQNPRHKITKRGQNVTFRCDPISEHNRLYWYRQTLGQGPEFLTYFQNEAQLEKSRLLSDRFSAERPKGSFSTLEIQRTEQGDSAMYLCASSPRTGGYEQFFGPGTRLTVL.

This chain uses TRBV28 with TRBJ2-7, with D perhaps matching TRBD1 (5 bases). The CDR3 covers 13 residues. Trimming cost V 6 bases and J 2 bases, with 11 bases left between them. Germline V CDR1 and CDR2: MDHEN, SYDVKM. CDR3 in amino acids: CASSGRTPYEQYF. The CDR3 DNA reads as TGTGCCAGCAGCGGACGGACACCCTACGAGCAGTACTTC.

The J gene is TRBJ1-1, the V gene TRBV10-3, with D possibly TRBD1 on 5 matching bases. Germline CDR1 and CDR2: ENHRY and SYGVKD. This CDR3 has 11 residues. V gave up 9 bases and J gave up 8 bases, with 13 bases separating them. CDR3 amino acids: CAIQAGTEAFF. CDR3 DNA sequence: TGTGCCATTCAGGCCGGGACGGAAGCTTTCTTT.